The entry below describes one T cell receptor (beta chain). This sample was taken from a study of T cells in localized non-small cell lung cancer. CDR1 MNHGY and CDR2 SAAAGT come from the germline V gene. The CDR3 length is 12 residues. V lost 0 bases, J lost 11 bases, and 10 bases lay in between. Sequencing was performed with immunoSEQ multiplex PCR; in TCRdb, only in-frame clones are kept and a portion is missing. Of some 2,900 clones listed, less than 25% are singletons. The clonotype was recovered from a woman aged 40 to 75 with stage I lung adenocarcinoma. Here the sequenced sample was normal lung tissue next to the tumor, taken before any cancer treatment. The chain is built from TRBV6-8 and TRBJ1-1; the D gene is possibly TRBD1 (5 bases). The CDR3 region is CASSYSAGRAFF. The CDR3 nucleotides are TGTGCCAGCAGTTACTCGGCAGGGAGGGCTTTCTTT.